This TCR beta chain is from a study of post-analysis software for immune sequencing data. Study background: Both relapsing-remitting and secondary progressive multiple sclerosis featured among the disease courses, as did progressive-relapsing multiple sclerosis. Study-wide findings and caveats: Multiple sclerosis was associated with a significant reduction in normalized Chao1 diversity relative to controls. Five or six TRBV segments, TRBV5-6, TRBV5-1 and TRBV20-1 among them, were found more frequent in patients than controls.

Trimming shortened V by 3 bases and J by 5 bases, and 12 bases separated the two germline ends. This CDR3 contains 14 residues. The germline V gene encodes CDR1 SGDLS and CDR2 YYNGEE. Unique molecular identifiers featured in each of the TCR beta cDNA libraries. A population of roughly 0.85 to 10 million T cells gave rise to roughly 0.5 million cDNA molecules. Using its own MiXCR run on the PCR reads, TCRdb lists one record per CDR3 protein. The table shows about half a million distinct CDR3 sequences, with 34% occurring only once. This clonotype was picked up a small number of times. No antigen is known for it.

The chain employs TRBV9 and TRBJ2-1; TRBD2 is a possible D gene (6 bases). The sequenced sample was blood. This sequence was found in a girl under 18 with multiple sclerosis. The CDR3 nucleotides are TGTGCCAGCAGCGAGCTAGCGACCAACAATGAGCAGTTCTTC. This gives the protein CASSELATNNEQFF.